This is a list of T cell receptor beta chains from one sample in a study of T cell responses to AZD1222 COVID-19 vaccine. Here immunoSEQ multiplex PCR was the method, and the copy in TCRdb shows in-frame clones only, minus some. This table holds more than 95,000 clones, around 92% found once. Sequenced here: peripheral blood, sampled on day 0 of AZD1222 vaccination. The origin of the receptors is an adult in good health. Both conserved end residues are part of each CDR3. The D gene is left open where the match is weak. Clone sizes are given selectively: once, few, many, or a class where the clone is expanded.

v_call: TRBV7-3; d_call: TRBD2; clone_size: .; j_call: TRBJ2-2; cdr3_nt: TGTGCCAGCAGCCTGGGAGGGCCGGACACCGGGGAGCTGTTTTTT; cdr3_aa: CASSLGGPDTGELFF
v_call: TRBV11-2; d_call: TRBD2; clone_size: .; j_call: TRBJ2-1; cdr3_nt: TGTGCCAGCAGCATAGCGGGAGGGCTCCACAATGAGCAGTTCTTC; cdr3_aa: CASSIAGGLHNEQFF
v_call: TRBV4-2; d_call: .; clone_size: .; j_call: TRBJ2-2; cdr3_nt: TGTGCCAGCAGCCAATCAGGGGTTTCCGGGGAGCTGTTTTTT; cdr3_aa: CASSQSGVSGELFF
v_call: TRBV6-5; d_call: .; clone_size: .; j_call: TRBJ1-5; cdr3_nt: TGTGCCAGCAGTAAGGGGCAAGGCAATCAGCCCCAGCATTTT; cdr3_aa: CASSKGQGNQPQHF
v_call: TRBV27; d_call: .; clone_size: .; j_call: TRBJ1-1; cdr3_nt: TGTGCCAGCAGTTTATCGGCAGGGGCGGCTTTCTTT; cdr3_aa: CASSLSAGAAFF
v_call: TRBV12-5; d_call: .; clone_size: .; j_call: TRBJ1-2; cdr3_nt: TGTGCTAGTGGGGTGGGGGAAGGACGGAATGGCTACACCTTC; cdr3_aa: CASGVGEGRNGYTF
v_call: TRBV28; d_call: .; clone_size: .; j_call: TRBJ2-2; cdr3_nt: TGTGCCAGCAGTTCGAGGGACACCGGGGAGCTGTTTTTT; cdr3_aa: CASSSRDTGELFF
v_call: TRBV6-5; d_call: TRBD2; clone_size: .; j_call: TRBJ2-7; cdr3_nt: TGTGCCAGCAGCCCAGCTGGACTAGCCTACGAGCAGTACTTC; cdr3_aa: CASSPAGLAYEQYF
v_call: TRBV4-1; d_call: TRBD1; clone_size: .; j_call: TRBJ1-2; cdr3_nt: TGCGCCAGCAGCCACACGACAGGGCCTGGCTATGGCTACACCTTC; cdr3_aa: CASSHTTGPGYGYTF
v_call: TRBV18; d_call: .; clone_size: .; j_call: TRBJ1-1; cdr3_nt: TGTGCCAGCTCATATACATCCTGGGAGGGCACTGAAGCTTTCTTT; cdr3_aa: CASSYTSWEGTEAFF
v_call: TRBV5-4; d_call: TRBD2; clone_size: .; j_call: TRBJ2-1; cdr3_nt: TGTGCCAGCAGCTCTAGCGGGAGGTACCGCAATGAGCAGTTCTTC; cdr3_aa: CASSSSGRYRNEQFF
v_call: TRBV2; d_call: .; clone_size: .; j_call: TRBJ1-1; cdr3_nt: TGTGCCAGCAGTGAGGGGCCGGGGTTTGAAGCTTTCTTT; cdr3_aa: CASSEGPGFEAFF
v_call: TRBV5-5; d_call: .; clone_size: .; j_call: TRBJ2-1; cdr3_nt: TGTGCCAGCAGCCTAGGATTAGCGAGGTACAATGAGCAGTTCTTC; cdr3_aa: CASSLGLARYNEQFF
v_call: TRBV7-2; d_call: TRBD1; clone_size: .; j_call: TRBJ1-3; cdr3_nt: TGTGCCAGCAGCGACAGGGGCGGGAGAAACACCATATATTTT; cdr3_aa: CASSDRGGRNTIYF
v_call: TRBV18; d_call: TRBD2; clone_size: .; j_call: TRBJ2-1; cdr3_nt: TGTGCCAGCTCACCACGATCGGGAGGGCCAGGTGAGCAGTTCTTC; cdr3_aa: CASSPRSGGPGEQFF
v_call: TRBV19; d_call: .; clone_size: once; j_call: TRBJ1-2; cdr3_nt: TGTGCCAGTAGTATAGGAAGGATACCCTACGGCTACACCTTC; cdr3_aa: CASSIGRIPYGYTF
v_call: TRBV7-2; d_call: .; clone_size: once; j_call: TRBJ2-1; cdr3_nt: TGTGCCAGCAGCTTTGGAAGGTACAATGAGCAGTTCTTC; cdr3_aa: CASSFGRYNEQFF
v_call: TRBV7-9; d_call: .; clone_size: .; j_call: TRBJ1-6; cdr3_nt: TGTGCCAGCAGCTTTGACTGGGTGGGATCACCCCTCCACTTT; cdr3_aa: CASSFDWVGSPLHF
v_call: TRBV18; d_call: TRBD1; clone_size: .; j_call: TRBJ1-2; cdr3_nt: TGTGCCAGCTCGCCTGGACAGGGCACATCCTATGGCTACACCTTC; cdr3_aa: CASSPGQGTSYGYTF